This section outlines one T cell receptor beta chain sequence together with its context. The data stem from a study of T cell changes during pregnancy in multiple sclerosis. Produced via immunoSEQ multiplex PCR; TCRdb's table is partial and in-frame only. The profile shows tens of thousands of clones, around 90% of them singletons. The ends were cut back, 8 bases at V and 2 bases at J, with 9 bases in the middle. Germline CDR1 and CDR2: SGHTA and FQGNSA. This CDR3 is 13 amino acids long. The TCR was taken from a female donor with multiple sclerosis, enrolled in a pregnancy study. The material sequenced was CD4+ T cells from peripheral blood mononuclear cells, taken in the second trimester of pregnancy. The chain joins TRBV7-2 to TRBJ1-4, with D perhaps TRBD1 (6 bases). CDR3 amino acids: CASGGQTNEKLFF. The DNA of the CDR3 is TGTGCCAGCGGAGGACAGACTAATGAAAAACTGTTTTTT.